Sequencing of this T cell receptor beta chain was carried out in a study of cytomegalovirus exposure and HLA in healthy donors. Study overall: From HLA-typed donors, an early data release held some 80 million unique TCRs. Overall study findings and caveats: According to a later analysis, most TCR beta chains associated with CMV appeared HLA-restricted.

PCR amplification relied on 60 Vbeta primers (plus 13 Jbeta primers). Here immunoSEQ multiplex PCR was the method, and the copy in TCRdb shows in-frame clones only, minus some. The sample shows 93,000 or so clones, around 66% of them seen only once. As regards this clone: Its cognate antigen is unknown.

Trimming removed 7 bases from V and 5 bases from J; junction bases left unmatched: 8. Looked up from germline, CDR1 is SQVTM and CDR2 is ANQGSEA. The CDR3 totals 13 residues. This TCR came from a woman in her forties or fifties in good health and CMV-seronegative. The sample was PBMCs. V and J are TRBV29-1 and TRBJ1-5; 7 positions match TRBD1. CDR3 bases: TGCAGCGCCGGACAGGCCATTGATCAGCCCCAGCATTTT. It yields the protein CSAGQAIDQPQHF.